Below are 29 T cell receptor beta chains sequenced from a single sample in a study of metastatic and nonmetastatic thyroid tumors. Treatment of any kind had been given to no patient before thyroid surgery. MiXCR was used by TCRdb to re-call the PCR reads. The sample has roughly 27,000 clones, 10% to 15% seen once. What was sequenced was blood. Every receptor here comes from a female donor with papillary thyroid cancer or a benign thyroid nodule (not recorded which). Some clones in this sample may be carry-over from other donors' samples.

This clone came up many times. J is TRBJ1-5 and V is TRBV18; the D gene is possibly TRBD1 (5 bases). Germline V CDR1 and CDR2: KGHSH, LQKENI. The V end was cut by 0 bases, the J end by 1 base, with 10 bases between. The CDR3 sequence is 16 residues long. The CDR3 bases are TGTGCCAGCTCACCACCGGGGCACCTAAGCAATCAGCCCCAGCATTTT. It yields the protein CASSPPGHLSNQPQHF.

In its sample, this clone is medium-sized (0.01 to 0.1%). The chain joins TRBV24-1 to TRBJ2-2; the D gene is possibly TRBD1 (5 bases). Germline CDR1 and CDR2: KGHDR and SFDVKD. The V and J ends lost 1 base and 5 bases respectively, with 7 bases between them. The CDR3 covers 14 residues. The chain's CDR3 is CATSDFRETGELFF. In DNA form, the CDR3 reads TGTGCCACCAGTGATTTCAGGGAAACCGGGGAGCTGTTTTTT.

Sample share makes this clone medium-sized. The rearrangement links TRBV11-2 to TRBJ1-5; D unresolved. V was trimmed by 5 bases and J by 1 base, leaving 15 bases between them. The CDR3 is 16 residues long. CDR1 SGHAT and CDR2 FQNNGV come from the germline V gene. In DNA, the CDR3 is TGTGCCAGCAGCATCTTCGGGGTGGGGAGCAATCAGCCCCAGCATTTT. Its protein product is CASSIFGVGSNQPQHF.

This clone appeared many times. The chain carries TRBV7-9 and TRBJ2-5; perhaps TRBD1 as D (6 bases). The CDR3 loop spans 14 amino acids. Germline CDR1 is SEHNR and CDR2 is FQNEAQ (reference sequence). V was trimmed by 1 base and J by 5 bases, leaving 11 bases between them. The CDR3 sequence: CASSLGRGDETQYF. CDR3 DNA: TGTGCCAGCAGCTTAGGCAGGGGCGATGAGACCCAGTACTTC.

This clone was counted at least ten times. The V and J genes are TRBV28 and TRBJ2-7; TRBD1 matches at 7 bases. This CDR3 is 15 amino acids long. Per germline, CDR1 MDHEN and CDR2 SYDVKM. V gave up 3 bases and J gave up 4 bases; unmatched junction bases: 9. This CDR3 reads CASSLGGTASYEQYF. The CDR3 nucleotides are TGTGCCAGCAGTTTGGGTGGGACAGCATCTTACGAGCAGTACTTC.

This clone was detected many times. V usage is TRBV28 and J usage is TRBJ2-7; D may match TRBD1 or TRBD2 (5 bases each). V dropped 7 bases and J dropped 5 bases, with 15 bases sitting between them. Germline V gives CDR1 MDHEN, CDR2 SYDVKM. This CDR3 has 13 residues. This CDR3 is CASNTGWGNEQYF. In DNA form, the CDR3 reads TGTGCCAGCAACACAGGTTGGGGGAACGAGCAGTACTTC. Together with reference TRBV28 and TRBJ2-7, the CDR3 gives the full variable domain: DVKVTQSSRYLVKRTGEKVFLECVQDMDHENMFWYRQDPGLGLRLIYFSYDVKMKEKGDIPEGYSVSREKKERFSLILESASTNQTSMYLCASNTGWGNEQYFGPGTRLTVT.

This clone showed up many times. The V and J genes are TRBV6-1 and TRBJ1-1; D not resolved. This CDR3 is 13 amino acids long. V lost 5 bases and J lost 6, with 13 bases in between. Germline V gene sequence: CDR1 MNHNS, CDR2 SASEGT. CDR3 DNA: TGTGCCAGCAGTAATGGGGAGAAGGCTGAAGCTTTCTTT. This gives the protein CASSNGEKAEAFF.

This clone has at least ten counts. The chain joins TRBV6-1 to TRBJ2-7, with D maybe TRBD2 (5 bases). This CDR3 region has 15 residues. The germline gives CDR1 MNHNS, CDR2 SASEGT. Trimming left V 4 bases short and J 0 bases short, with 13 bases between. The CDR3 region has the DNA TGTGCCAGCAGTGGGGGTAGAGGGAGCTCCTACGAGCAGTACTTC. This sequence encodes CASSGGRGSSYEQYF.

Many counts were recorded for this clone. The chain combines TRBV7-8 with TRBJ2-7; D unclear. Germline V gene lookup returns CDR1 SGHVS and CDR2 FQNEAQ. CDR3 length equals 14 residues. The germline V and J ends were trimmed by 3 bases and 0 bases, with 9 bases remaining between them. As DNA, the CDR3 is TGTGCCAGCAGCTTCGACACCACCTCCTACGAGCAGTACTTC. Its translation: CASSFDTTSYEQYF.

This clone was counted many times. The chain links TRBV6-1 to TRBJ1-2; D is ambiguous. CDR1 is MNHNS and CDR2 is SASEGT in the germline V gene. Trimming took off 8 bases at V and 7 bases at J, with 11 bases between the two ends. The CDR3 sequence is 11 residues long. The CDR3 spells CASGLGGGYTF. CDR3 sequence (DNA): TGTGCCAGCGGGCTGGGTGGTGGCTACACCTTC.

This clone came up many times. The J gene is TRBJ2-1, the V gene TRBV20-1, with 11 bases identical to TRBD2. This CDR3 contains 17 residues. The trim removed 2 bases at V and 5 bases at J, leaving 11 bases unmatched. Germline CDR1 is DFQATT and CDR2 is SNEGSKA (reference sequence). The CDR3 nucleotides read TGCAGTGCTAGACCCCTCGGACCGGGACTAGCGGACAATGAGCAGTTCTTC. Translating it yields CSARPLGPGLADNEQFF.

In its sample, this clone was seen many times. The V and J genes are TRBV19 and TRBJ2-7; 8 bases map to TRBD2. CDR3 length: 14 amino acids. Germline V gives CDR1 LNHDA, CDR2 SQIVND (reference sequence). Germline trimming cut 5 bases from V and 6 bases from J; bases unmatched to any gene: 9. This CDR3 is CASSLSGSNGEQYF. CDR3 sequence (DNA): TGTGCCAGTAGTCTAAGCGGGAGTAACGGCGAGCAGTACTTC.

In this sample, this clone turned up many times. The J gene is TRBJ2-2, the V gene TRBV3-1; no firm D call. Germline V gene data show CDR1 as LGHDT and CDR2 as YNNKEL (reference sequence). Trimming removed 4 bases from V and 5 bases from J, with 5 bases in between. The CDR3 length is 12 residues. The CDR3 here is CASSLLTGELFF. DNA of the CDR3: TGTGCCAGCAGCCTGTTAACCGGGGAGCTGTTTTTT.

This clone occurred many times. The chain joins TRBV19 to TRBJ2-5; D is unresolved. Between the trimmed V and J ends, which lost 3 bases and 3 bases, there was a span of 8 bases. The V gene's germline CDR1 is LNHDA and CDR2 SQIVND (reference sequence). This CDR3 spans 13 amino acids. The CDR3 bases are TGTGCCAGTAGTATGGTCCAGAAAGAGACCCAGTACTTC. Translated, it gives CASSMVQKETQYF.

A single count supports this clone. This rearrangement joins TRBV5-1 to TRBJ1-1; D is unresolved. V lost 3 bases to trimming and J lost 2 bases, with 11 bases between them. The germline CDR1 and CDR2 sequences are SGHRS and YFSETQ. This CDR3 is built from 14 residues. This chain's CDR3 is CASSSDGRNTEAFF. The DNA of the CDR3 is TGCGCCAGCAGCTCCGACGGACGAAACACTGAAGCTTTCTTT.

This clone was counted many times. The chain couples TRBV19 to TRBJ1-2; 8 nucleotides agree with TRBD1. Unmatched junction bases numbered 5, after V lost 8 bases and J lost 3 bases. The CDR3 loop spans 13 amino acids. Germline CDR1 LNHDA, CDR2 SQIVND (reference sequence). The CDR3, as DNA: TGTGCCAGTTCCACAGGGGGGGACTATGGCTACACCTTC. Its protein is CASSTGGDYGYTF.

This clone was seen many times. J is TRBJ2-3 and V is TRBV6-1, with 10 bases that match TRBD2. The germline CDR1 and CDR2 sequences are MNHNS and SASEGT. Trimming removed 2 bases from V and 3 bases from J; junction bases left unmatched: 2. CDR3 size: 15 residues. CDR3 protein: CASSELAGDTDTQYF. DNA for the CDR3: TGTGCCAGCAGTGAACTAGCGGGAGATACAGATACGCAGTATTTT.

This rearrangement joins TRBV7-3 to TRBJ2-6; D possibly uses TRBD1 or TRBD2 (5 bases each). The CDR3 contains 16 residues. Germline V CDR1 and CDR2: SGHTA, FQGTGA. V dropped 1 base and J dropped 14 bases, with 21 bases sitting between them. The CDR3 DNA sequence: TGTGCCAGCAGCTTAAGAGGGCAATCTGGGGCTAACTTCCTGACTTTC. Encoded protein: CASSLRGQSGANFLTF.

Comment on this clone: An end of the junction differs from the germline gene, which may be a read error. The rearrangement joins TRBV20-1 to TRBJ1-1; D gene uncertain. This CDR3 spans 13 amino acids. The germline V gene encodes CDR1 DFQATT and CDR2 SNEGSKA (reference sequence). CDR3 protein: CSAESGAKTEAFF. DNA of the CDR3: TGCAGTGCGGAGTCAGGAGCGAAAACTGAAGCTTTTTTT.

Ten or more counts support this clone. This chain links TRBV11-1 with TRBJ1-3; 7 bases map to TRBD1. CDR1 and CDR2 (germline): SGHAT, FQDESV (reference sequence). Losses at the gene ends were 5 bases for V and 4 bases for J; bases not matched to a gene: 11. CDR3 size: 16 residues. In nucleotides, the CDR3 is TGTGCCAGCAGCCCCAGGGGGGGCCCGGCGGGAAACACCATATATTTT. Its protein is CASSPRGGPAGNTIYF.

The chain employs TRBV9 and TRBJ1-2; 7 nucleotides match TRBD1. The CDR3 has 17 amino acids. In germline, CDR1 is SGDLS, CDR2 YYNGEE. V lost 5 bases, J lost 8 bases, and 21 bases stayed unmatched. CDR3 nucleotides: TGTGCCAGCAGTCAGGGGGGTCGCCCCGCGTTAAGGCACGGCTACACCTTC. It translates to CASSQGGRPALRHGYTF. Full variable domain (rest looked up from reference TRBV9 and TRBJ1-2): DSGVTQTPKHLITATGQRVTLRCSPRSGDLSVYWYQQSLDQGLQFLIQYYNGEERAKGNILERFSAQQFPDLHSELNLSSLELGDSALYFCASSQGGRPALRHGYTFGSGTRLTVV.

This clone was observed at least ten times. The V call is TRBV7-8, the J call TRBJ2-7, with D perhaps assigned TRBD1 or TRBD2 (5 bases each). Germline CDR1 SGHVS, CDR2 FQNEAQ. Trimming cost V 0 bases and J 0 bases, with 6 bases left between them. The CDR3 loop spans 14 amino acids. The CDR3: CASSLAGPSYEQYF. In DNA form, the CDR3 reads TGTGCCAGCAGCTTAGCGGGACCCTCCTACGAGCAGTACTTC. Full variable domain (outside the CDR3, taken from reference TRBV7-8 and TRBJ2-7): GAGVSQSPRYKVAKRGQDVALRCDPISGHVSLFWYQQALGQGPEFLTYFQNEAQLDKSGLPSDRFFAERPEGSVSTLKIQRTQQEDSAVYLCASSLAGPSYEQYFGPGTRLTVT.

This clone is medium-sized within its sample. The V call is TRBV5-1, the J call TRBJ1-5; D is undetermined. Germline CDR1 and CDR2: SGHRS and YFSETQ. V was clipped by 1 base and J by 7 bases, with 15 bases between them. The CDR3 sequence is 15 residues long. The CDR3: CASSLSGGSGQPQHF. The CDR3 coding sequence is TGCGCCAGCAGCTTGTCTGGAGGGTCGGGCCAGCCCCAGCATTTT.

This clone was recorded at least ten times. This chain joins TRBV20-1 and TRBJ1-5; D unresolved. The V gene lost 5 bases and the J gene lost 9 bases, with 17 bases spanning the gap. Germline V gene data show CDR1 as DFQATT and CDR2 as SNEGSKA (reference sequence). The CDR3 length is 13 residues. The CDR3 reads CSAFPGVIGPQHF. In DNA form, the CDR3 reads TGCAGTGCTTTCCCCGGGGTAATAGGGCCCCAGCATTTT.

The chain couples TRBV6-1 to TRBJ2-7; D gene unclear. V lost 9 bases to trimming and J lost 5 bases, with 11 bases between them. Germline CDR1 reads MNHNS; CDR2 reads SASEGT. The CDR3 loop spans 11 amino acids. CDR3 protein: CARSQSHEQYF. The CDR3 coding sequence is TGTGCCAGAAGTCAATCCCACGAGCAGTACTTC.

J is TRBJ2-3 and V is TRBV3-1; D is unclear. The CDR3 loop spans 16 amino acids. Trimming cost V 2 bases and J 2 bases, with 14 bases left between them. Germline lookup yields CDR1 LGHDT and CDR2 YNNKEL (reference sequence). The CDR3 coding sequence is TGTGCCAGCAGCCAAAGTTCTGAGCGCTACACAGATACGCAGTATTTT. Its translation: CASSQSSERYTDTQYF.

This clone was found many times. The chain is built from TRBV20-1 and TRBJ2-2; TRBD2 aligns across 10 bases. Trimming cost V 5 bases and J 9 bases; bases outside gene matches: 9. The CDR3 loop spans 14 amino acids. CDR1 is DFQATT, CDR2 SNEGSKA, per germline (reference sequence). CDR3 DNA sequence: TGCAGTGCTGTTCTAGCGGGAGCGGTCCGGGAGCTGTTTTTT. It codes for CSAVLAGAVRELFF.

In its sample, this clone was seen many times. J is TRBJ1-3 and V is TRBV28; 10 bases are a match to TRBD1. Germline values: CDR1 MDHEN, CDR2 SYDVKM. J was trimmed by 0 bases and V by 6 bases; bases with no gene match: 5. The CDR3 length is 16 residues. The CDR3 here is CASRGWDRGSGNTIYF. CDR3 nucleotides: TGTGCCAGCAGGGGGTGGGACAGGGGCTCTGGAAACACCATATATTTT.

Many counts were recorded for this clone. The rearrangement joins TRBV7-3 to TRBJ2-7; no clear D. V shed 5 bases and J shed 6 bases, with 23 bases lying between them. The CDR3 spans 16 residues. Germline values: CDR1 SGHTA, CDR2 FQGTGA. The CDR3 sequence is CASSNAEGVPYCEQYF. The DNA of the CDR3 is TGTGCCAGCAGCAATGCGGAAGGAGTCCCTTATTGCGAGCAGTACTTC.